This T cell receptor beta chain came from a study of OX40 agonist ivuxolimab in advanced cancers. Study in general: Patients were given ivuxolimab, an antibody that agonizes OX40 (CD134). Subjects had a mean age of roughly 60 years, with a range of roughly 20 to 79; about 83% were male.

The CDR3 is made up of 15 amino acids. Germline CDR1 and CDR2: SGDLS and YYNGEE. Trimming took 4 bases from V and 1 from J; bases not matched to a gene: 4. It was autoimmune disease history or systemic immunosuppression that excluded patients. Study conclusions and caveats: Clonal expansion was seen in CD4+ and CD8+ blood T cells by week 6 at 0.1 to 3.0 mg/kg.

This table comes from immunoSEQ multiplex PCR, and its TCRdb copy is limited to in-frame clones, with some not included. The sample carries tens of thousands of clones, 80% to 90% recorded once. With regard to this clone: The antigen is not known.

The TCR was taken from an adult with an advanced solid tumor such as melanoma, head and neck, liver or kidney cancer. The sample here was CD4+ or CD8+ T cells sorted from blood, taken in a trial of the OX40 agonist ivuxolimab. V and J are TRBV9 and TRBJ2-7, with 11 nucleotides matching TRBD2. The CDR3 spells CASSSGTSGSYEQYF. Written as DNA, the CDR3 is TGTGCCAGCAGCTCCGGGACTAGCGGTTCCTACGAGCAGTACTTC.